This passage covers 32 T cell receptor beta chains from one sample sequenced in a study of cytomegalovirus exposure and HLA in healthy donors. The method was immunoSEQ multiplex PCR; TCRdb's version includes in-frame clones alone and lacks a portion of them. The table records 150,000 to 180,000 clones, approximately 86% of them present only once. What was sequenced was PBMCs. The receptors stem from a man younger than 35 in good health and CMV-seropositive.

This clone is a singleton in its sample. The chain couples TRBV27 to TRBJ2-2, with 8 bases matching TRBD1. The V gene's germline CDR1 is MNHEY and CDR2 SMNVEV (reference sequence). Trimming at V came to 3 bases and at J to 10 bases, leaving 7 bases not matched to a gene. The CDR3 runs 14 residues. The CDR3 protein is CASSFPNQGAELFF. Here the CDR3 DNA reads TGTGCCAGCAGTTTTCCCAATCAGGGGGCGGAGCTGTTTTTT.

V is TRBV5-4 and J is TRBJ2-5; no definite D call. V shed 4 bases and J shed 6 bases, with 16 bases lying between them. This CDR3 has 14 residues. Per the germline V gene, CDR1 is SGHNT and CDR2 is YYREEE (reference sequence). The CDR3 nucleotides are TGTGCCAGCAGCGCTCCTTTACTCTCGAAGACCCAGTACTTC. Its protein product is CASSAPLLSKTQYF. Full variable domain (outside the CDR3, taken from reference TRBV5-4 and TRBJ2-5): ETGVTQSPTHLIKTRGQQVTLRCSSQSGHNTVSWYQQALGQGPQFIFQYYREEENGRGNFPPRFSGLQFPNYSSELNVNALELDDSALYLCASSAPLLSKTQYFGPGTRLLVL.

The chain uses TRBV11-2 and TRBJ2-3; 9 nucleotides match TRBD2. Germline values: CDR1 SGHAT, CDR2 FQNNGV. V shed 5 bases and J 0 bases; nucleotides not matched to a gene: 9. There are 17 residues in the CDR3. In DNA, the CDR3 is TGTGCCAGCAGCCTTAGCGTTAGCGGGGGCAGCACAGATACGCAGTATTTT. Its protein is CASSLSVSGGSTDTQYF.

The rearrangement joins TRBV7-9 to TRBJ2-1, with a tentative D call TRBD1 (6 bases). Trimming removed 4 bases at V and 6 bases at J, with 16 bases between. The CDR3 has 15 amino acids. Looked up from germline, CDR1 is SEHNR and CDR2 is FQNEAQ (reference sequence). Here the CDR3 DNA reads TGTGCCAGCAGCTCACAGGGTGGGGGAATCAATGAGCAGTTCTTC. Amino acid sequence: CASSSQGGGINEQFF. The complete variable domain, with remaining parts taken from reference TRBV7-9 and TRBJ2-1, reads DTGVSQNPRHKITKRGQNVTFRCDPISEHNRLYWYRQTLGQGPEFLTYFQNEAQLEKSRLLSDRFSAERPKGSFSTLEIQRTEQGDSAMYLCASSSQGGGINEQFFGPGTRLTVL.

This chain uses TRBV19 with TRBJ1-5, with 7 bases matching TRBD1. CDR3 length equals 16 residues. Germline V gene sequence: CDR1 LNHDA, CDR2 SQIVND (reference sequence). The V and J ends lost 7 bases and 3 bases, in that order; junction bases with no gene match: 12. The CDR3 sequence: CASIEGAGRNNQPQHF. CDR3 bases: TGTGCCAGTATTGAGGGGGCGGGCAGAAACAATCAGCCCCAGCATTTT.

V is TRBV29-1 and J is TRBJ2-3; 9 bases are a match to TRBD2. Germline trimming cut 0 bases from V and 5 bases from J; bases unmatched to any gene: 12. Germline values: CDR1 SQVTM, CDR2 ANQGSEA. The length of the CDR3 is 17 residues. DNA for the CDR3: TGCAGCGTTGAAGATGGGGAGGTAGCGGGAGTGGTAGATACGCAGTATTTT. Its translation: CSVEDGEVAGVVDTQYF.

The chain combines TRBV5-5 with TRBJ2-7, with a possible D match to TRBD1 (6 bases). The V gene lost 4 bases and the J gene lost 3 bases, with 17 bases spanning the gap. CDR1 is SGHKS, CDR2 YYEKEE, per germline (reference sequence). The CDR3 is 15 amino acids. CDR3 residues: CASSQGQSVIYEQYF. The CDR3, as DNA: TGTGCCAGCAGCCAAGGACAGTCAGTTATCTACGAGCAGTACTTC.

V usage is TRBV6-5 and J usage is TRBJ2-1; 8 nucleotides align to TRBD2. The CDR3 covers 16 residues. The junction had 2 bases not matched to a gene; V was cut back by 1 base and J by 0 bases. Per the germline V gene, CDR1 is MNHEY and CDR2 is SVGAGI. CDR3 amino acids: CASSYFAGGSYNEQFF. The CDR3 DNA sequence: TGTGCCAGCAGTTACTTCGCGGGAGGCTCCTACAATGAGCAGTTCTTC.

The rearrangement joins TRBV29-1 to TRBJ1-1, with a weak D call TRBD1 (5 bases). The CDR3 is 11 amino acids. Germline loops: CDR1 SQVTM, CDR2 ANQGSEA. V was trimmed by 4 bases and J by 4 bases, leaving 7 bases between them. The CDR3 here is CSVGGVTEAFF. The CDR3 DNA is TGCAGCGTTGGGGGGGTCACTGAAGCTTTCTTT.

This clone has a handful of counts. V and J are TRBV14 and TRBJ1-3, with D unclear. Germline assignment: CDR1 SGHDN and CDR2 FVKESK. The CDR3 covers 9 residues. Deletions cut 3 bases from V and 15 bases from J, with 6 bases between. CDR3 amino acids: CASSQGRYF. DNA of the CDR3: TGTGCCAGCAGCCAGGGCCGATATTTT.

The CDR3 nucleotides are TGTGCCAGCAGTTTAACTAGCGGGAGATACAATGAGCAGTTCTTC. This sequence encodes CASSLTSGRYNEQFF. The genes are TRBV27 and TRBJ2-1, with 11 bases aligning to TRBD2. Unmatched junction bases numbered 1, after V lost 2 bases and J lost 4 bases. This CDR3 region has 15 residues. Germline V gene lookup returns CDR1 MNHEY and CDR2 SMNVEV (reference sequence).

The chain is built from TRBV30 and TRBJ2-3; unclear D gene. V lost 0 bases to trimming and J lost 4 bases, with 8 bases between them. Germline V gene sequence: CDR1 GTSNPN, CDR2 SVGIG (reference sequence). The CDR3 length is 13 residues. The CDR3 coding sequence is TGTGCCTGGAGTGTTGTCAATTCAGATACGCAGTATTTT. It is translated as CAWSVVNSDTQYF.

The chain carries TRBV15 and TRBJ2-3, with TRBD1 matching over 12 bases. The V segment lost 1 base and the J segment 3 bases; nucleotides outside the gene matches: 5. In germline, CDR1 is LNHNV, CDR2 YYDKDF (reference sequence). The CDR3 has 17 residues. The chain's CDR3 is CATSRVVGQGATDTQYF. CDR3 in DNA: TGTGCCACCAGCAGAGTAGTGGGACAGGGGGCAACAGATACGCAGTATTTT.

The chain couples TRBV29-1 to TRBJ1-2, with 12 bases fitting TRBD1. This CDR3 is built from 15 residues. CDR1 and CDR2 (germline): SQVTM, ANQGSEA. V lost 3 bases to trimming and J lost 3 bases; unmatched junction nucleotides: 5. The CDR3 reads CSVDPGQGAYYGYTF. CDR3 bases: TGCAGCGTTGATCCGGGACAGGGGGCCTACTATGGCTACACCTTC.

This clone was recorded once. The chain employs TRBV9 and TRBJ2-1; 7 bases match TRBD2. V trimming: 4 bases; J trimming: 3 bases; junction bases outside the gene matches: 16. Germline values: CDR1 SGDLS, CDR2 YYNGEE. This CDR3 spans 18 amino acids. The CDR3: CASSPRGKGRELYNEQFF. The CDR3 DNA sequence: TGTGCCAGCAGCCCGCGAGGGAAGGGGCGGGAGCTCTACAATGAGCAGTTCTTC.

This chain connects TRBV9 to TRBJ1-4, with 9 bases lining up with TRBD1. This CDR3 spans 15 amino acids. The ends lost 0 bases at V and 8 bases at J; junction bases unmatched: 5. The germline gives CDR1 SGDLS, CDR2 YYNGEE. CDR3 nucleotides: TGTGCCAGCAGCGTAGAACAGGGGGCGCGGGAAAAACTGTTTTTT. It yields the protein CASSVEQGAREKLFF.

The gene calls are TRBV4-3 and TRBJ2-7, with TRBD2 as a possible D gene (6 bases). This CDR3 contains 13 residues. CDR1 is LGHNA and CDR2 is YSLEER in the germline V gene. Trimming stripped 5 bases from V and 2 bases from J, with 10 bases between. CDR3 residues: CASSSGGAYEQYF. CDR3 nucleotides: TGCGCCAGCAGCAGTGGAGGGGCCTACGAGCAGTACTTC.

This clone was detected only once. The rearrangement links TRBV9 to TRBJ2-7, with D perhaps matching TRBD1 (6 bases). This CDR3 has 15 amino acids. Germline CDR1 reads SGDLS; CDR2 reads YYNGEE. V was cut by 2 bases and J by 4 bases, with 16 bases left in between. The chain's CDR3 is CASSVSGTPLYEQYF. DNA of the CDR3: TGTGCCAGCAGCGTTTCCGGGACACCTCTGTACGAGCAGTACTTC.

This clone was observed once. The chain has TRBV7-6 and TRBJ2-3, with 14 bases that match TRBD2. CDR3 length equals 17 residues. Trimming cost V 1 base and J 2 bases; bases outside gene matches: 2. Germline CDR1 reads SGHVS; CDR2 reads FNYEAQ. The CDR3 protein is CASSLGTSGRFTDTQYF. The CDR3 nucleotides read TGTGCCAGCAGCTTAGGGACTAGCGGGAGGTTCACAGATACGCAGTATTTT.

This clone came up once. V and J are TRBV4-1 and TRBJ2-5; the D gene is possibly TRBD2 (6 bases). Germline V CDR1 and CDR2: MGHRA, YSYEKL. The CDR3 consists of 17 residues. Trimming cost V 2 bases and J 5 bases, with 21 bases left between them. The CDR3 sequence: CASSQIRRDRLGETQYF. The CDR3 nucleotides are TGCGCCAGCAGCCAAATCCGGCGGGACCGGCTCGGGGAGACCCAGTACTTC.

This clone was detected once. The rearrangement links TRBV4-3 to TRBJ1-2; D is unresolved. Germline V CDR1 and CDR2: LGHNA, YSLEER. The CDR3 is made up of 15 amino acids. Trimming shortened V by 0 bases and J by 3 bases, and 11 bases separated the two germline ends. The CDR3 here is CASSQEYGEDYGYTF. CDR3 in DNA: TGCGCCAGCAGCCAAGAGTATGGGGAGGACTATGGCTACACCTTC.

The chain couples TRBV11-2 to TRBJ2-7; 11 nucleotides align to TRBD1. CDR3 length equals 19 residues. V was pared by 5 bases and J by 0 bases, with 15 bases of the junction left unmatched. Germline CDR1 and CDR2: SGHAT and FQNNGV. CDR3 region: CASSRHGQGAATFSYEQYF. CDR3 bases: TGTGCCAGCAGCAGACACGGACAGGGGGCGGCCACTTTCTCCTACGAGCAGTACTTC. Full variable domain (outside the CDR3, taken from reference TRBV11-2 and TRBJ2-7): EAGVAQSPRYKIIEKRQSVAFWCNPISGHATLYWYQQILGQGPKLLIQFQNNGVVDDSQLPKDRFSAERLKGVDSTLKIQPAKLEDSAVYLCASSRHGQGAATFSYEQYFGPGTRLTVT.

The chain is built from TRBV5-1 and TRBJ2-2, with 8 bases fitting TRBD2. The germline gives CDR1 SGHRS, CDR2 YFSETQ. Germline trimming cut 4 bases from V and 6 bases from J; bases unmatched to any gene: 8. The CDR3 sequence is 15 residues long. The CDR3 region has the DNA TGCGCCAGCAGCATAATAGCGGGGTCGTCCGGGGAGCTGTTTTTT. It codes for CASSIIAGSSGELFF.

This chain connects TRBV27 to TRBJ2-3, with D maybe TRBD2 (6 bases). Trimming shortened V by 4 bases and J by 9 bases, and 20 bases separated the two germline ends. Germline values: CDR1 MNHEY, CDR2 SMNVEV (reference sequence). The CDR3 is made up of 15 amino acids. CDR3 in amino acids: CASSSEPSGLPTQYF. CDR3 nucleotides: TGTGCCAGCAGTTCTGAGCCCTCGGGACTCCCCACGCAGTATTTT.

CDR3 DNA sequence: TGTGCCAGCAGTTACTCTTCTAGCGGGAGAGAGTACTTC. Translation: CASSYSSSGREYF. The chain is built from TRBV6-6 and TRBJ2-7; 10 bases agree with TRBD2. Trimming cost V 0 bases and J 11 bases; bases outside gene matches: 4. Germline V gene data show CDR1 as MNHNY and CDR2 as SVGAGI (reference sequence). The CDR3 covers 13 residues.

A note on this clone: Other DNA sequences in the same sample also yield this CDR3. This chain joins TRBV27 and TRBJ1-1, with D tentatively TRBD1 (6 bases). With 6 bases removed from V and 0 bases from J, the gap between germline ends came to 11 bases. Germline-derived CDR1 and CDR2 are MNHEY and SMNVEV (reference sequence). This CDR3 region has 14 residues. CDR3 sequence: CASSPGQMNTEAFF. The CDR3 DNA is TGTGCCAGCAGCCCAGGACAGATGAACACTGAAGCTTTCTTT.

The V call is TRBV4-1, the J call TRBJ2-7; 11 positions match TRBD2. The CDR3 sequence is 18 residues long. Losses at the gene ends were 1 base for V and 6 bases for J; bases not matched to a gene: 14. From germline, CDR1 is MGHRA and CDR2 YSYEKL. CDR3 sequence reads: CASSQAGTSGPPAGEQYF. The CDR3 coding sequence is TGCGCCAGCAGCCAAGCCGGGACTAGCGGTCCCCCTGCGGGCGAGCAGTACTTC.

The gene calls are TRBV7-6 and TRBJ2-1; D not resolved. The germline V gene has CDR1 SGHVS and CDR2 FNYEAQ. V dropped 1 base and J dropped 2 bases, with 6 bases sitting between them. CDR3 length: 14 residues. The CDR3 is CASSLGETYNEQFF. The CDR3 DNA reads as TGTGCCAGCAGCTTAGGTGAGACCTACAATGAGCAGTTCTTC.

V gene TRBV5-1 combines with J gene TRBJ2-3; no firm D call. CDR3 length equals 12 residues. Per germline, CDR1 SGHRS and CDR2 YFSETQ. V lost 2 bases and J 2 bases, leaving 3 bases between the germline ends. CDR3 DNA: TGCGCCAGCAGCTTTTACACAGATACGCAGTATTTT. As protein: CASSFYTDTQYF.

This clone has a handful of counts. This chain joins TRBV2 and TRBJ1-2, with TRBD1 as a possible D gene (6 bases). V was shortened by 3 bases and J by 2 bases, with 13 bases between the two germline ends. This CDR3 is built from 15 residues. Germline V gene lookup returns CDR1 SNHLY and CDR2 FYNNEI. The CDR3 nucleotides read TGTGCCAGCAGTGAGAACCTGGACAGAAACTATGGCTACACCTTC. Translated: CASSENLDRNYGYTF.

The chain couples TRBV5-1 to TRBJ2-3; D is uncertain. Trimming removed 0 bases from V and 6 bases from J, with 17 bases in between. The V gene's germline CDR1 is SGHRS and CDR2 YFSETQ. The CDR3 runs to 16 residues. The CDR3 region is CASSLGVRLSRDTQYF. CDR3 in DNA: TGCGCCAGCAGCTTGGGTGTCAGGTTGAGCCGGGATACGCAGTATTTT.

The CDR3 loop reads CATSRSPGQGLPGELFF. The CDR3 region has the DNA TGTGCCACCAGCAGATCCCCGGGACAGGGCTTGCCCGGGGAGCTGTTTTTT. V gene TRBV15 combines with J gene TRBJ2-2, with 9 bases fitting TRBD1. Germline V gene sequence: CDR1 LNHNV, CDR2 YYDKDF (reference sequence). This CDR3 spans 17 amino acids. J lost 6 bases, V lost 2 bases, and 10 bases had no gene match.